The 27 T cell receptor beta chains given below trace back to one sample, sequenced in a study of blood T cells in healthy people across ages. Through a sample-barcoded 5' primer and a J-beta primer mix, a second PCR was run for roughly 6 to 11 cycles. TCRdb used MiXCR to reprocess the 5' RACE reads, holding one entry per CDR3 protein. The top ten clones hold approximately 37% of a sample with about 640,000 distinct CDR3 sequences, 58% of them seen once. Sequencing was performed on blood. The receptor source for this set is a man in his sixties in good health.

The rearrangement links TRBV27 to TRBJ2-2; D tentatively fits TRBD1 or TRBD2 (7 bases each). The V end lost 10 bases, the J end lost 4 bases, and 19 bases lay between the germline ends. Germline lookup yields CDR1 MNHEY and CDR2 SMNVEV (reference sequence). The CDR3 runs 15 residues. The CDR3 nucleotides are TGTGCCACTATCAGGGGGGGTCGTGGCACCGGGGAGCTGTTTTTT. It yields the protein CATIRGGRGTGELFF.

The chain uses TRBV14 and TRBJ2-5; TRBD2 matches 14 bases. V lost 0 bases to trimming and J lost 5 bases; unmatched junction nucleotides: 5. Germline CDR1 is SGHDN and CDR2 is FVKESK. This CDR3 comprises 17 residues. CDR3 loop: CASSQDLRTSGRETQYF. CDR3 in DNA: TGTGCCAGCAGCCAAGATCTCCGGACTAGCGGGAGGGAGACCCAGTACTTC.

V usage is TRBV6-1 and J usage is TRBJ1-2; no definite D call. This CDR3 has 15 residues. Deletions cut 2 bases from V and 0 bases from J, with 10 bases between. Germline-derived CDR1 and CDR2 are MNHNS and SASEGT. The CDR3 region has the DNA TGTGCCAGCAGTGAAACCCCAAAAGCTAACTATGGCTACACCTTC. It translates to CASSETPKANYGYTF.

This clonotype was found once. The chain combines TRBV7-2 with TRBJ2-3; 11 bases line up with TRBD2. The CDR3 covers 15 residues. The J segment lost 6 bases and the V segment lost 5 bases, leaving 7 bases of the junction unmatched. Germline V lookup: CDR1 SGHTA, CDR2 FQGNSA. CDR3 nucleotides: TGTGCCAGCAGCCCGACTAGCGGGGAGGGTGATACGCAGTATTTT. This gives the protein CASSPTSGEGDTQYF.

On this clonotype itself: The germline gene is not matched at one end of the junction; a read error may be the cause. The chain combines TRBV20-1 with TRBJ2-7, with 10 bases lining up with TRBD2. The CDR3 is made up of 18 amino acids. Looked up from germline, CDR1 is DFQATT and CDR2 is SNEGSKA (reference sequence). CDR3 in amino acids: CSARDHRLAGEGTYGQYF. The CDR3 DNA is TGCAGTGCTAGAGATCACCGGCTAGCGGGGGAGGGGACCTACGGGCAGTACTTC.

This clonotype was observed many times. The chain has TRBV6-6 and TRBJ2-7; tentatively, D is TRBD1 or TRBD2 (6 bases each). This CDR3 is 14 amino acids long. Trimming shortened V by 2 bases and J by 2 bases, and 10 bases separated the two germline ends. Germline V gives CDR1 MNHNY, CDR2 SVGAGI (reference sequence). Written as DNA, the CDR3 is TGTGCCAGCAGTTACGCGGGACAAACCTACGAGCAGTACTTC. Its translation: CASSYAGQTYEQYF.

The chain uses TRBV20-1 and TRBJ2-3; TRBD2 matches at 14 bases. The CDR3 runs 13 residues. Germline assignment: CDR1 DFQATT and CDR2 SNEGSKA (reference sequence). Unmatched junction bases numbered 3, after V lost 3 bases and J lost 10 bases. CDR3 residues: CSARWTSGGSQYF. Written as DNA, the CDR3 is TGCAGTGCTAGGTGGACTAGCGGGGGGTCGCAGTATTTT.

The chain joins TRBV10-3 to TRBJ2-7, with TRBD1 matching 9 bases. J was trimmed by 6 bases and V by 6 bases; bases with no gene match: 0. The CDR3 has 11 residues. Germline CDR1 and CDR2: ENHRY and SYGVKD. CDR3 protein: CAIRDRGEQYF. CDR3 DNA sequence: TGTGCCATCAGGGACAGGGGCGAGCAGTACTTC.

This clonotype appeared a few times. This chain links TRBV29-1 with TRBJ2-1; D may be TRBD2 (7 bases). CDR1 and CDR2 (germline): SQVTM, ANQGSEA. Trimming pared 3 bases from V and 0 bases from J, leaving 12 bases between. The CDR3 runs to 15 residues. CDR3 amino acids: CSVDAGAISYNEQFF. CDR3 nucleotide sequence: TGCAGCGTTGACGCGGGGGCGATCTCCTACAATGAGCAGTTCTTC.

This clonotype showed up just a few times. The chain recombines TRBV5-1 with TRBJ2-6, with D perhaps assigned TRBD1 or TRBD2 (5 bases each). With 3 bases removed from V and 0 bases from J, the gap between germline ends came to 7 bases. The CDR3 is 15 amino acids. Germline CDR1 reads SGHRS; CDR2 reads YFSETQ. The CDR3 is CASSWGSSGANVLTF. In DNA, the CDR3 is TGCGCCAGCAGCTGGGGGTCCTCTGGGGCCAACGTCCTGACTTTC. The full variable domain, with the rest looked up from reference TRBV5-1 and TRBJ2-6, is KAGVTQTPRYLIKTRGQQVTLSCSPISGHRSVSWYQQTPGQGLQFLFEYFSETQRNKGNFPGRFSGRQFSNSRSEMNVSTLELGDSALYLCASSWGSSGANVLTFGAGSRLTVL.

This clonotype was detected a few times. The V and J genes are TRBV29-1 and TRBJ2-5; 7 nucleotides line up with TRBD1. V gave up 6 bases and J gave up 5 bases; unmatched junction bases: 9. Germline V gene data show CDR1 as SQVTM and CDR2 as ANQGSEA. This CDR3 region has 13 residues. The CDR3 loop is CSVGQVPRETQYF. CDR3 sequence (DNA): TGCAGCGTAGGACAGGTCCCTAGGGAGACCCAGTACTTC.

The chain links TRBV4-1 to TRBJ2-5, with 10 positions matching TRBD1. Germline CDR1 MGHRA, CDR2 YSYEKL. J lost 6 bases, V lost 1 base, and 5 bases had no gene match. This CDR3 contains 15 residues. The CDR3 bases are TGCGCCAGCAGCCAAGGGACAGGGGGTCTAAAGACCCAGTACTTC. Protein sequence: CASSQGTGGLKTQYF.

This chain joins TRBV5-5 and TRBJ2-5, with 9 bases aligning to TRBD1. This CDR3 has 17 residues. Trimming cost V 2 bases and J 1 base; bases outside gene matches: 9. Germline values: CDR1 SGHKS, CDR2 YYEKEE (reference sequence). Here the CDR3 reads CASSFLPGQGLQETQYF. CDR3 sequence (DNA): TGTGCCAGCAGCTTTTTGCCGGGACAGGGCCTCCAAGAGACCCAGTACTTC.

This clonotype was observed a few times. This chain links TRBV14 with TRBJ1-2; D is unresolved. Between the trimmed V and J ends, which lost 2 bases and 7 bases, there was a span of 11 bases. The CDR3 length is 13 residues. Germline V gene sequence: CDR1 SGHDN, CDR2 FVKESK. The CDR3: CASSQTDSGGYTF. The CDR3 DNA reads TGTGCCAGCAGCCAAACGGATTCCGGTGGCTACACCTTC.

Written as DNA, the CDR3 is TGTGCCAGCAGCTTAGGCAGGACAGGACTCTATGGCTACACCTTC. Amino acids: CASSLGRTGLYGYTF. This chain links TRBV7-9 with TRBJ1-2; 7 positions match TRBD1. The trim removed 1 base at V and 4 bases at J, leaving 6 bases unmatched. This CDR3 spans 15 amino acids. Germline V gene lookup returns CDR1 SEHNR and CDR2 FQNEAQ (reference sequence).

The chain carries TRBV28 and TRBJ2-1; 9 bases are a match to TRBD2. Germline V gives CDR1 MDHEN, CDR2 SYDVKM. This CDR3 is built from 16 residues. The V segment lost 3 bases and the J segment 5 bases; nucleotides outside the gene matches: 8. The CDR3 spells CASSLRAGGSDNEQFF. The CDR3 bases are TGTGCCAGCAGTTTGCGAGCGGGGGGTTCAGACAATGAGCAGTTCTTC.

The chain combines TRBV28 with TRBJ2-1, with D tentatively TRBD2 (6 bases). The CDR3 consists of 14 residues. In germline, CDR1 is MDHEN, CDR2 SYDVKM. Between the trimmed V and J ends, which lost 6 bases and 7 bases, there was a span of 16 bases. The CDR3 DNA reads as TGTGCCAGCAGCCGTGGAGGAGGGAGGAATGAGCAGTTCTTC. As protein: CASSRGGGRNEQFF.

This sequence joins TRBV2 and TRBJ2-7; D unclear. Germline assignment: CDR1 SNHLY and CDR2 FYNNEI. Deletions cut 0 bases from V and 4 bases from J, with 7 bases between. This CDR3 contains 13 residues. The CDR3 region has the DNA TGTGCCAGCAGTGAAGCGCACGGTTACGAGCAGTACTTC. It is translated as CASSEAHGYEQYF.

This clonotype showed up just once. The V gene is TRBV20-1, the J gene TRBJ1-5; 8 bases line up with TRBD1. The CDR3 extends over 13 amino acids. V dropped 6 bases and J dropped 6; count of bases not matched to a gene: 7. Germline loops: CDR1 DFQATT, CDR2 SNEGSKA (reference sequence). This chain's CDR3 is CSADRGGGQPQHF. The CDR3 DNA follows: TGCAGTGCCGACAGGGGTGGGGGTCAGCCCCAGCATTTT.

The chain combines TRBV20-1 with TRBJ2-1; TRBD2 matches at 10 bases. V trimming: 2 bases; J trimming: 9 bases; junction bases outside the gene matches: 7. The CDR3 is 14 residues long. CDR1 is DFQATT, CDR2 SNEGSKA, per germline (reference sequence). In DNA, the CDR3 is TGCAGTGCTAGATTAGCGGGGGGATACGGTGAGCAGTTCTTC. This codes for CSARLAGGYGEQFF.

The chain recombines TRBV20-1 with TRBJ2-3, with TRBD2 identical over 7 bases. Per germline, CDR1 DFQATT and CDR2 SNEGSKA (reference sequence). J was trimmed by 2 bases and V by 3 bases; bases with no gene match: 11. The length of the CDR3 is 16 residues. CDR3 DNA: TGCAGTGCTAGTGCACCGGGACTAAGGTCCACAGATACGCAGTATTTT. It translates to CSASAPGLRSTDTQYF.

This chain joins TRBV6-5 and TRBJ2-3, with TRBD2 identical over 8 bases. Unmatched junction bases numbered 7, after V lost 0 bases and J lost 5 bases. This CDR3 is built from 16 residues. Germline V lookup: CDR1 MNHEY, CDR2 SVGAGI. As DNA, the CDR3 is TGTGCCAGCAGTTACTCGAACGGGGGGGCCATAGATACGCAGTATTTT. It is translated as CASSYSNGGAIDTQYF.

This chain uses TRBV6-6 with TRBJ2-3, with 7 bases aligning to TRBD1. This CDR3 spans 12 amino acids. The V and J ends lost 6 bases and 10 bases, in that order; junction bases with no gene match: 7. Germline assignment: CDR1 MNHNY and CDR2 SVGAGI (reference sequence). CDR3 residues: CASSPPTGPQYF. The CDR3 DNA sequence: TGTGCCAGCAGCCCGCCGACAGGGCCGCAGTATTTT.

This clonotype was detected only a few times. CDR3 region: CASSLGASGGAGETQYF. CDR3 DNA: TGTGCCAGCAGTTTAGGTGCTAGCGGGGGGGCGGGAGAGACCCAGTACTTC. The rearrangement links TRBV12-3 or TRBV12-4 to TRBJ2-5; 12 positions agree with TRBD2. V was clipped by 1 base and J by 4 bases; unmatched bases: 7. The CDR3 runs to 17 residues.

The chain recombines TRBV7-2 with TRBJ1-4; D is uncertain. V lost 5 bases to trimming and J lost 1 base, with 11 bases between them. Germline V gives CDR1 SGHTA, CDR2 FQGNSA. The length of the CDR3 is 15 residues. The CDR3 bases are TGTGCCAGCAGCCCCCGGGGAAAAACTAATGAAAAACTGTTTTTT. As protein: CASSPRGKTNEKLFF.

Turning to this clonotype: A clone one base away is much larger, so this may be a read error. CDR3 protein: CASSQTSGQETQFF. In DNA, the CDR3 is TGTGCCAGCAGCCAGACATCGGGCCAAGAGACCCAGTTCTTC. The J gene is TRBJ2-5, the V gene TRBV7-9, with D hard to call. Near its end, the DNA agrees better with TRBJ2-1, so the J call may be wrong. The germline gives CDR1 SEHNR, CDR2 FQNEAQ (reference sequence). The CDR3 loop spans 14 amino acids.

The V gene is TRBV5-1, the J gene TRBJ1-1; no definite D call. This CDR3 comprises 14 residues. The V end was cut by 0 bases, the J end by 4 bases, with 10 bases between. From germline, CDR1 is SGHRS and CDR2 YFSETQ. CDR3 sequence (DNA): TGCGCCAGCAGCTTGGACCGGAGGGCCACTGAAGCTTTCTTT. Its protein is CASSLDRRATEAFF.